Presented here are 20 T cell receptor beta chains from one specimen sequenced in a study of blood T cell repertoires in COVID-19. Sequencing used immunoSEQ multiplex PCR; TCRdb keeps in-frame clones, though not all of them. The table records some 200,000 clones, 85% to 90% of them present only once. Sequenced sample: peripheral blood. The receptors were gathered from a man older than 75 with acute or convalescent COVID-19.

This chain uses TRBV30 with TRBJ2-3; D not certain. The germline gives CDR1 GTSNPN, CDR2 SVGIG (reference sequence). The V and J ends lost 3 bases and 1 base respectively, with 8 bases between them. CDR3 length: 13 amino acids. The CDR3 protein is CAWREPGTDTQYF. The CDR3 bases are TGTGCCTGGAGGGAGCCCGGCACAGATACGCAGTATTTT.

The chain recombines TRBV19 with TRBJ2-1; TRBD2 matches 9 bases. This CDR3 region has 14 residues. The V and J ends lost 3 bases and 8 bases, in that order; junction bases with no gene match: 5. From germline, CDR1 is LNHDA and CDR2 SQIVND (reference sequence). The CDR3 sequence: CASSIIAGDHEQFF. In nucleotides, the CDR3 is TGTGCCAGTAGTATCATAGCGGGAGACCATGAGCAGTTCTTC.

The chain uses TRBV9 and TRBJ1-1; D might be TRBD1 (6 bases). V shed 3 bases and J shed 1 base, with 10 bases lying between them. From germline, CDR1 is SGDLS and CDR2 YYNGEE. The CDR3 covers 14 residues. In DNA form, the CDR3 reads TGTGCCAGCAGCGGATTGACAGGGAACACTGAAGCTTTCTTT. The encoded protein is CASSGLTGNTEAFF.

This clone was detected only a few times. CDR3 residues: CASRETGSGTLHF. CDR3 DNA sequence: TGTGCCAGCAGGGAGACAGGGTCCGGCACCCTCCACTTT. This chain joins TRBV6-5 and TRBJ1-6; 7 bases line up with TRBD1. Trimming took 6 bases from V and 14 from J; bases not matched to a gene: 10. The CDR3 consists of 13 residues. Germline V lookup: CDR1 MNHEY, CDR2 SVGAGI.

The V gene is TRBV4-2, the J gene TRBJ1-4; 8 bases line up with TRBD1. Germline CDR1 LGHNA, CDR2 YNFKEQ. The CDR3 consists of 16 residues. Unmatched junction bases numbered 11, after V lost 4 bases and J lost 7 bases. The CDR3 DNA reads as TGTGCCAGCAGCCCGCAAACGGACAGGGTGCGTGAAAAACTGTTTTTT. It codes for CASSPQTDRVREKLFF.

The chain links TRBV6-4 to TRBJ1-1, with 9 bases lining up with TRBD1. This CDR3 is built from 17 residues. Germline V gene lookup returns CDR1 MRHNA and CDR2 SNTAGT. The J segment lost 0 bases and the V segment lost 6 bases, leaving 11 bases of the junction unmatched. CDR3 in DNA: TGTGCCAGCAGGCCCTCCCGGGACAGGGTAGTGAACACTGAAGCTTTCTTT. It translates to CASRPSRDRVVNTEAFF.

A note on this clone: Compared with germline, one end of the junction differs, possibly owing to a read error. The genes are TRBV11-2 and TRBJ2-3, with 9 bases lining up with TRBD2. The germline CDR1 and CDR2 sequences are SGHAT and FQNNGV. This CDR3 comprises 13 residues. Here the CDR3 reads CASSQTEREAPKF. As DNA, the CDR3 is TGTGCCAGCAGCCAAACCGAGCGGGAGGCCCCGAAGTTT. Together with reference TRBV11-2 and TRBJ2-3, the CDR3 gives the full variable domain: EAGVAQSPRYKIIEKRQSVAFWCNPISGHATLYWYQQILGQGPKLLIQFQNNGVVDDSQLPKDRFSAERLKGVDSTLKIQPAKLEDSAVYLCASSQTEREAPKFGPGTRLTVL.

This clone was recorded once. The chain is built from TRBV2 and TRBJ2-7; 9 bases match TRBD1. Germline values: CDR1 SNHLY, CDR2 FYNNEI. V was clipped by 8 bases and J by 0 bases; unmatched bases: 8. The CDR3 extends over 15 amino acids. In nucleotides, the CDR3 is TGTGCCAGCGCACCGTGGGGACAGGGCTCCTACGAGCAGTACTTC. This sequence encodes CASAPWGQGSYEQYF.

The V call is TRBV7-3, the J call TRBJ2-6; D call uncertain. CDR1 is SGHTA, CDR2 FQGTGA, per germline. CDR3 size: 15 residues. V lost 5 bases and J lost 1, with 9 bases in between. CDR3 region: CASSPGLSGANVLTF. Here the CDR3 DNA reads TGTGCCAGCAGCCCCGGGTTGTCTGGGGCCAACGTCCTGACTTTC.

This sequence joins TRBV7-9 and TRBJ1-3, with TRBD1 matching 9 bases. Germline values: CDR1 SEHNR, CDR2 FQNEAQ (reference sequence). V lost 4 bases, J lost 4 bases, and 5 bases stayed unmatched. The CDR3 is 15 residues long. The DNA for the CDR3 is TGTGCCAGCAGCTCGGGACAGGGAAGAGGAAACACCATATATTTT. Translated: CASSSGQGRGNTIYF.

The CDR3 sequence: CASSSPGTGGHEQFF. CDR3 DNA sequence: TGTGCCAGCAGCAGCCCCGGGACAGGGGGCCATGAGCAGTTCTTC. This sequence joins TRBV7-6 and TRBJ2-1; 12 nucleotides line up with TRBD1. The CDR3 loop spans 15 amino acids. Trimming at V came to 5 bases and at J to 8 bases, leaving 7 bases not matched to a gene. Germline V CDR1 and CDR2: SGHVS, FNYEAQ.

For this clone: This may be a read error, as it is one base from a much larger clone. The same CDR3 also results from other DNA sequences found in this sample. The chain combines TRBV10-2 with TRBJ1-5; D unclear. The V gene lost 3 bases and the J gene lost 2 bases, with 8 bases spanning the gap. The length of the CDR3 is 14 residues. The germline CDR1 and CDR2 sequences are WSHSY and SAAADI. Written as DNA, the CDR3 is TGCGCCAGCAGTGACAGAGAGGGCAATCAGCCCCAGCATTTT. Amino acids: CASSDREGNQPQHF.

The chain couples TRBV11-1 to TRBJ2-2; D is uncertain. The V gene lost 5 bases and the J gene lost 5 bases, with 6 bases spanning the gap. Germline CDR1 reads SGHAT; CDR2 reads FQDESV (reference sequence). The CDR3 is 12 residues long. CDR3: CASSRGTGELFF. In DNA, the CDR3 is TGTGCCAGCAGCCGCGGAACCGGGGAGCTGTTTTTT.

V is TRBV2 and J is TRBJ2-1; 7 bases agree with TRBD2. Looked up from germline, CDR1 is SNHLY and CDR2 is FYNNEI. The CDR3 is made up of 16 amino acids. V was clipped by 3 bases and J by 4 bases; unmatched bases: 9. The CDR3 coding sequence is TGTGCCAGCAGTGACGGATCGGGGGGAGTTTACAATGAGCAGTTCTTC. Residues: CASSDGSGGVYNEQFF.

This clone showed up just a few times. The chain has TRBV7-3 and TRBJ2-1, with a tentative D call TRBD2 (6 bases). CDR3 size: 16 residues. Trimming shortened V by 3 bases and J by 0 bases, and 12 bases separated the two germline ends. Germline CDR1 SGHTA, CDR2 FQGTGA. The CDR3 bases are TGTGCCAGCAGCTTTGGGGGGTCGAGCTCCTACAATGAGCAGTTCTTC. Encoded protein: CASSFGGSSSYNEQFF.

The gene calls are TRBV5-4 and TRBJ2-4, with 9 bases that match TRBD1. Germline CDR1 is SGHNT and CDR2 is YYREEE (reference sequence). CDR3 length: 14 residues. V trimming: 3 bases; J trimming: 7 bases; junction bases outside the gene matches: 5. This CDR3 reads CASSSRTGANIQYF. DNA for the CDR3: TGTGCCAGCAGCTCCCGGACAGGGGCGAACATTCAGTACTTC.

This sequence joins TRBV4-3 and TRBJ2-7, with TRBD1 matching over 7 bases. The trim removed 8 bases at V and 1 base at J, leaving 8 bases unmatched. This CDR3 has 14 residues. The germline gives CDR1 LGHNA, CDR2 YSLEER. This CDR3 reads CASEGALISYEQYV. For the CDR3, the DNA is TGCGCCAGCGAGGGGGCCTTAATTTCCTACGAGCAGTACGTC.

The rearrangement links TRBV3-1 (or the pseudogene TRBV3-2) to TRBJ1-4; 8 bases are shared with TRBD1. V trimming: 0 bases; J trimming: 8 bases; junction bases outside the gene matches: 5. The CDR3 loop spans 15 amino acids. Germline CDR1 LGHDT, CDR2 YNNKEL (reference sequence). In DNA, the CDR3 is TGTGCCAGCAGCCAAGAGAACAGGGGGAACGAAAAACTGTTTTTT. Its protein product is CASSQENRGNEKLFF.

The CDR3 spells CASSYTGTFYGYTF. CDR3 bases: TGTGCCAGCAGTTATACAGGGACGTTCTATGGCTACACCTTC. The chain combines TRBV6-5 with TRBJ1-2; possible D gene TRBD1, 6 bases. This CDR3 has 14 amino acids. V dropped 3 bases and J dropped 4 bases, with 12 bases sitting between them. In germline, CDR1 is MNHEY, CDR2 SVGAGI.

The CDR3 region has the DNA TGTGCCAGCAGGGCGACTAGCGGGTACATTCAGTACTTC. Translated: CASRATSGYIQYF. The chain is built from TRBV7-2 and TRBJ2-4; TRBD2 matches 10 bases. Trimming cost V 6 bases and J 8 bases; bases outside gene matches: 4. CDR1 SGHTA and CDR2 FQGNSA come from the germline V gene. The CDR3 is 13 amino acids.